This T cell receptor beta chain was sequenced in a study of blood T cell repertoires in COVID-19. Turning to the study itself: Both acute and convalescent COVID-19 samples were obtained from the United States, Italy and Spain. T cells, B-cell-depleted T cells, or PBMCs supplied cDNA or gDNA.

V shed 2 bases and J shed 2 bases, with 7 bases lying between them. Germline V gene sequence: CDR1 SGHVS, CDR2 FQNEAQ. This CDR3 is built from 13 residues. Authors' processing steps: Researchers report that nucleated cell counts were estimated from reference gene primer amplification. The assay was immunoSEQ multiplex PCR, and TCRdb's table has in-frame clones only and misses some. The DNA was the basis for D and trimming; V, J and clone size are from that table. The data show 270,000 or so clones, over 70% seen once. The genes are TRBV7-8 and TRBJ2-7; D gene ambiguous. This receptor was identified in a human donor in a cohort sampled during active COVID-19. Specimen: peripheral blood. CDR3 coding DNA: TGTGCCAGCAGCTTAACAGACGCCTACGAGCAGTACTTC. Residues: CASSLTDAYEQYF. The full variable domain, rest sourced from reference TRBV7-8 and TRBJ2-7, is GAGVSQSPRYKVAKRGQDVALRCDPISGHVSLFWYQQALGQGPEFLTYFQNEAQLDKSGLPSDRFFAERPEGSVSTLKIQRTQQEDSAVYLCASSLTDAYEQYFGPGTRLTVT.